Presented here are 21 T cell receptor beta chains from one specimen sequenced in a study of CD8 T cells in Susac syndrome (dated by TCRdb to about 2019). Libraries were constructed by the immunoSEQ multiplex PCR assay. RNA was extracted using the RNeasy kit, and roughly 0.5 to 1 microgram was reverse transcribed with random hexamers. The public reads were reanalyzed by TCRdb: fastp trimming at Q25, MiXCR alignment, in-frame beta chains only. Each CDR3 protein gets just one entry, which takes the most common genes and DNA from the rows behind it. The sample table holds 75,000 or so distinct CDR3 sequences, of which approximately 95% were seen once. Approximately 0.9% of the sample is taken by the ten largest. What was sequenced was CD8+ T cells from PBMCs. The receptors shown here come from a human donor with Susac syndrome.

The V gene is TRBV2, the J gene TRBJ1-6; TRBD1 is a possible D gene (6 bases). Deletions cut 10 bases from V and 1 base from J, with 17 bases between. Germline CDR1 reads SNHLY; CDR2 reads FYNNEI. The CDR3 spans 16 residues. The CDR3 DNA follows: TGTGCCACCCAACGAAGACAGGAGTCCTATAATTCACCCCTCCACTTT. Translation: CATQRRQESYNSPLHF.

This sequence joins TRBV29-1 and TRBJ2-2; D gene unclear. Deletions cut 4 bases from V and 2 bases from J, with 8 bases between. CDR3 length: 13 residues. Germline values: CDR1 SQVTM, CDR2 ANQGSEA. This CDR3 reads CSVVSDNTGELFF. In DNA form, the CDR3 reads TGCAGCGTTGTATCAGACAACACCGGGGAGCTGTTTTTT.

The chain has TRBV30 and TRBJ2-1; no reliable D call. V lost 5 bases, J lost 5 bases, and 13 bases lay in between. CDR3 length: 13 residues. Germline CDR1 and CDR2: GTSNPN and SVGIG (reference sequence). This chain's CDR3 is CAWGRVYNNEQFF. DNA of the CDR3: TGTGCCTGGGGCCGGGTCTACAACAATGAGCAGTTCTTC.

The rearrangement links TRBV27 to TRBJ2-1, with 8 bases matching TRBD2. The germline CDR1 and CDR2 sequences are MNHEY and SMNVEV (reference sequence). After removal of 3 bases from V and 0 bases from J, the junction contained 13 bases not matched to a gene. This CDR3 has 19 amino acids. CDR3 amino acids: CASSFRGYQREYSYNEQFF. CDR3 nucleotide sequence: TGTGCCAGCAGTTTCCGCGGTTACCAGCGGGAGTACTCCTACAATGAGCAGTTCTTC.

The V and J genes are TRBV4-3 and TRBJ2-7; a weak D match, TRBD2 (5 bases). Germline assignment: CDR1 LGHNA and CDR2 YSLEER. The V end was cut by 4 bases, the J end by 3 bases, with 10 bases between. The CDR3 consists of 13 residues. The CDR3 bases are TGCGCCAGCAGCCCAGAACGGGACTACGAGCAGTACTTC. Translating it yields CASSPERDYEQYF.

The CDR3: CSVEDAIAGVSNEQFF. CDR3 in DNA: TGCAGCGTTGAAGATGCCATAGCGGGAGTCTCCAATGAGCAGTTCTTC. The rearrangement joins TRBV29-1 to TRBJ2-1; 9 bases map to TRBD2. The germline CDR1 and CDR2 sequences are SQVTM and ANQGSEA. The CDR3 totals 16 residues. The V segment lost 0 bases and the J segment 6 bases; nucleotides outside the gene matches: 9.

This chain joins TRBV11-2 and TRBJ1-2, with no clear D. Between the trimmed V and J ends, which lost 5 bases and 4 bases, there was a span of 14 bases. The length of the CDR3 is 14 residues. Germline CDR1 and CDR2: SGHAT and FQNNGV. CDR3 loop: CASSLGQEAYGYTF. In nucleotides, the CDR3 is TGTGCCAGCAGCCTGGGCCAGGAGGCCTATGGCTACACCTTC. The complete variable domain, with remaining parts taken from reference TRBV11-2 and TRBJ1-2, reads EAGVAQSPRYKIIEKRQSVAFWCNPISGHATLYWYQQILGQGPKLLIQFQNNGVVDDSQLPKDRFSAERLKGVDSTLKIQPAKLEDSAVYLCASSLGQEAYGYTFGSGTRLTVV.

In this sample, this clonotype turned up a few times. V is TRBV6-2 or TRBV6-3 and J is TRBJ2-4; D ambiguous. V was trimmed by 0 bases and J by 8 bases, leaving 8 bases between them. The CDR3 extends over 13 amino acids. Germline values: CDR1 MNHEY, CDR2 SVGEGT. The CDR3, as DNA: TGTGCCAGCAGTTACTCTGTTCCGGACATTCAGTACTTC. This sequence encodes CASSYSVPDIQYF.

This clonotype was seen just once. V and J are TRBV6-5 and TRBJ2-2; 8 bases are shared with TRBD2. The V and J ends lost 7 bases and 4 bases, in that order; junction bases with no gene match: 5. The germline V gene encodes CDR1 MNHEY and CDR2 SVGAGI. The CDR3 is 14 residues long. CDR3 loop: CASKERETTGELFF. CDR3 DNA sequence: TGTGCCAGCAAAGAGCGGGAGACCACCGGGGAGCTGTTTTTT.

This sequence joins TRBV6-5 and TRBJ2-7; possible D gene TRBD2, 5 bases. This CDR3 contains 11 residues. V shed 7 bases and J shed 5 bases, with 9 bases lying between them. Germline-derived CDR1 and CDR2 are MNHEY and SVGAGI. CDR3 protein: CASISGHEQYF. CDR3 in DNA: TGTGCCAGCATCAGCGGTCACGAGCAGTACTTC.

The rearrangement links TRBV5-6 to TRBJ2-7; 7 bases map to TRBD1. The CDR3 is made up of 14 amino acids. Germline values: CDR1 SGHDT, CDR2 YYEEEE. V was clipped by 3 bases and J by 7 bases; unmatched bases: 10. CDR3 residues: CASSSGTAWEEQYF. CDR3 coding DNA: TGTGCCAGCAGCTCCGGGACAGCCTGGGAAGAGCAGTACTTC.

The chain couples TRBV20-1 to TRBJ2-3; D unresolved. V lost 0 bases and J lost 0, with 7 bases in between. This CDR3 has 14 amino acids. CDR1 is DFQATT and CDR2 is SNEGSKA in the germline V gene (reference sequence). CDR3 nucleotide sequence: TGCAGTGCTAGAGACCCCGTTAGCACAGATACGCAGTATTTT. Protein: CSARDPVSTDTQYF.

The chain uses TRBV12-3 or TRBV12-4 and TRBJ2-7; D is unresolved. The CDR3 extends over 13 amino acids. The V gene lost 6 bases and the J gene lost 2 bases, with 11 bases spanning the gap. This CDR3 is CASRGLGPYEQYF. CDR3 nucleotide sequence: TGTGCCAGCAGGGGTCTGGGCCCCTACGAGCAGTACTTC.

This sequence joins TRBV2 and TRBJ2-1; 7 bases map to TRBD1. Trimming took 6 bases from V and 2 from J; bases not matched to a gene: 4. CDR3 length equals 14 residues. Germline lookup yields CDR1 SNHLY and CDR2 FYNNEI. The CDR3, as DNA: TGTGCCAGCAGACAGGGGTGGACCTACAATGAGCAGTTCTTC. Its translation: CASRQGWTYNEQFF. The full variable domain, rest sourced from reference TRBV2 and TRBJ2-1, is EPEVTQTPSHQVTQMGQEVILRCVPISNHLYFYWYRQILGQKVEFLVSFYNNEISEKSEIFDDQFSVERPDGSNFTLKIRSTKLEDSAMYFCASRQGWTYNEQFFGPGTRLTVL.

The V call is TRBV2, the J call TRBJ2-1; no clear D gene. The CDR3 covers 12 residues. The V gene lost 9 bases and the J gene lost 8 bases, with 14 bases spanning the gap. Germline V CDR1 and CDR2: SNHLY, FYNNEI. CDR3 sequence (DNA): TGTGCCAGTCTCCGTACGGTCTATGAGCAGTTCTTC. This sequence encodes CASLRTVYEQFF.

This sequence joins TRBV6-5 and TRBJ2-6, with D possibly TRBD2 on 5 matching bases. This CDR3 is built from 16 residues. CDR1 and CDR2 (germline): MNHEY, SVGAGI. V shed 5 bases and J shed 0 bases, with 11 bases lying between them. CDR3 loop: CASSLLDYSGANVLTF. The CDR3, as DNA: TGTGCCAGCAGTCTTCTAGACTACTCTGGGGCCAACGTCCTGACTTTC.

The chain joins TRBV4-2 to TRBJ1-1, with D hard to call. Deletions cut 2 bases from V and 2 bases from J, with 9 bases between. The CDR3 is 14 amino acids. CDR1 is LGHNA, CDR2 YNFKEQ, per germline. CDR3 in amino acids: CASSQFGDNTEAFF. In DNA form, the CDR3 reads TGTGCCAGCAGCCAATTCGGGGATAACACTGAAGCTTTCTTT.

The CDR3 DNA follows: TGCAGCGCGGAATCGGGGTCCCAGAGGGACATTCAGTACTTC. Translating gives CSAESGSQRDIQYF. The J gene is TRBJ2-4, the V gene TRBV29-1; D is perhaps TRBD2 (5 bases). There are 14 residues in the CDR3. The V end was cut by 7 bases, the J end by 8 bases, with 21 bases between. Germline CDR1 SQVTM, CDR2 ANQGSEA.

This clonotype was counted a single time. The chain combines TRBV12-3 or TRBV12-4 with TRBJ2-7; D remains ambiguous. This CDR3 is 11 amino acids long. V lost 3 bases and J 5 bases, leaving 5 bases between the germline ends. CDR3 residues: CASSFGDEQYF. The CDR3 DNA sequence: TGTGCCAGCAGTTTTGGGGACGAGCAGTACTTC.

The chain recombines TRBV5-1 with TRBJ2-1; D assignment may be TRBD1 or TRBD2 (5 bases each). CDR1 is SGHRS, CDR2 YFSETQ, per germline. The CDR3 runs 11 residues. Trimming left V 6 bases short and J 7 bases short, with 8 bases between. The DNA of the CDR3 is TGCGCCAGCACCGAGGGGAATGAGCAGTTCTTC. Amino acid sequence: CASTEGNEQFF. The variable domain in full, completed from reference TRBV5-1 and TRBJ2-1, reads KAGVTQTPRYLIKTRGQQVTLSCSPISGHRSVSWYQQTPGQGLQFLFEYFSETQRNKGNFPGRFSGRQFSNSRSEMNVSTLELGDSALYLCASTEGNEQFFGPGTRLTVL.

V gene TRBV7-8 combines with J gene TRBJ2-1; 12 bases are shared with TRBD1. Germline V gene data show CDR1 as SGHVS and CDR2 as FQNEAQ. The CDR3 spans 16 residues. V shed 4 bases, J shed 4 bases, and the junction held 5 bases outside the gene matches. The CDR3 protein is CASSWGQGAEYNEQFF. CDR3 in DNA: TGTGCCAGCAGCTGGGGACAGGGGGCCGAATACAATGAGCAGTTCTTC.